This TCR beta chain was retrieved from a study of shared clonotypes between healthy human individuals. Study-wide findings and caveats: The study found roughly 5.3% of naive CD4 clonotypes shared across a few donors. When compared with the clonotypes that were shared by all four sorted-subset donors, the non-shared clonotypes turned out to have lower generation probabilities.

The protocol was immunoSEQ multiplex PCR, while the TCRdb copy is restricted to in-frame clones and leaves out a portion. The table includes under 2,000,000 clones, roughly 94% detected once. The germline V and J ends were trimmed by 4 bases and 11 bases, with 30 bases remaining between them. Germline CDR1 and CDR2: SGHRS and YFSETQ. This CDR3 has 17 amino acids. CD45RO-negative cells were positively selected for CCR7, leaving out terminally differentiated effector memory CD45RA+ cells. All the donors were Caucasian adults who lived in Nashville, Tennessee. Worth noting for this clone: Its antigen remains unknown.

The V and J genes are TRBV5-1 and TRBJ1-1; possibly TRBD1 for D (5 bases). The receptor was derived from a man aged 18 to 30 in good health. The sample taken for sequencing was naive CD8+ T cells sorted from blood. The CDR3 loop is CASSTGPGGMYGNEAFF. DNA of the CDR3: TGCGCCAGCAGCACGGGACCGGGAGGCATGTACGGTAATGAGGCTTTCTTT.